Sequencing of this TCR beta chain was carried out in a study of shared clonotypes between healthy human individuals. Overall study findings and caveats: It was only blood that was sampled, and tissue repertoires likely differ. Limitation of the genetic and exposure-history diversity represented came from the few donors. Clonotypes not shared had lower generation probabilities than those common to all four donors.

This CDR3 spans 12 amino acids. Per the germline V gene, CDR1 is MGHDK and CDR2 is SYGVNS. Trimming stripped 2 bases from V and 8 bases from J, with 7 bases between. A remark on this clone: Its target is not known.

CD45RO-negative, CCR7-positively selected cells formed the naive CD8 fraction, excluding terminally differentiated effector memory CD45RA+ cells. The donor population consisted of healthy HIV-negative adults with no recent acute infections or vaccinations. TCRdb's table, derived via immunoSEQ multiplex PCR, lists solely in-frame clones and lacks some. The data hold around 1.9 million clones, with around 93% observed a single time. This receptor was identified in a man younger than 35 in good health. Some clones in this sample may be carry-over from other donors' samples. The sample was naive CD8+ T cells from PBMCs. This rearrangement joins TRBV25-1 to TRBJ2-1; no reliable D call. CDR3 DNA: TGTGCCAGCAGTGAAAGTGGCGATGAGCAGTTCTTC. Translating it yields CASSESGDEQFF.